In its sample, the clone carrying this T cell receptor (beta chain) was seen once. Antigen specificity is unknown. Unmatched junction bases numbered 4, after V lost 5 bases and J lost 1 base. The germline V gene has CDR1 GTSNPN and CDR2 SVGIG (reference sequence). The CDR3 extends over 13 amino acids. The data were obtained in a study of shared clonotypes between healthy human individuals. Measured with immunoSEQ multiplex PCR; TCRdb has only the in-frame clones, and not every one. The sample carries roughly 2 million clones, roughly 95% recorded once. The study's findings and limits: What rarefaction showed was incomplete sorted-subset sequencing despite large depth.

The specimen sequenced was naive CD4+ T cells sorted from blood. Subset: CD45RA+ positively selected. The source is a man between 18 and 35 years old in good health. The genes are TRBV30 and TRBJ1-1, with 7 bases lining up with TRBD1. Here the CDR3 reads CAWEGQPNTEAFF. The CDR3, as DNA: TGTGCCTGGGAGGGACAGCCGAACACTGAAGCTTTCTTT.